Listed here is a single T cell receptor (beta chain). This entry is derived from a study of identifying expanded T cells in peripheral blood. This table comes from immunoSEQ multiplex PCR, and its TCRdb copy is limited to in-frame clones, with some not included. This table has about 100,000 clones, around nine tenths appearing once. The CDR3 spans 17 residues. Trimming pared 0 bases from V and 8 bases from J, leaving 22 bases between. The germline gives CDR1 GTSNPN, CDR2 SVGIG (reference sequence). V and J are TRBV30 and TRBJ1-4; D may be TRBD1 (5 bases). Input material: blood. The TCR comes from a person aged 18 to 70 in good health. CDR3 in amino acids: CAWSVLRGAVMEEKLFF. As DNA, the CDR3 is TGTGCCTGGAGTGTACTAAGGGGCGCGGTGATGGAAGAAAAACTGTTTTTT.